The clone carrying this TCR beta chain was seen only a few times. Its antigen is unknown. The entirety of the isolated RNA underwent reverse transcription, so expressed TCRB transcripts were sequenced. The method was immunoSEQ multiplex PCR; TCRdb's version includes in-frame clones alone and lacks a portion of them. The profile shows nearly 250,000 clones, around 14% of them singletons. J was trimmed by 6 bases and V by 4 bases; bases with no gene match: 12. CDR1 is SGDLS, CDR2 YYNGEE, per germline. This CDR3 is built from 16 residues. The data belong to a study of beta chain features in type 1 diabetes. General study results and limits: Naive, central memory and Treg TCRB repertoires seemed to resemble each other more closely in patients than they did in healthy donors.

The specimen sequenced was naive CD4+ T cells from blood. V is TRBV9 and J is TRBJ2-1, with TRBD1 identical over 8 bases. The TCR comes from a woman aged 35 to 49 in good health. This CDR3 is CASSPRLGQGVNEQFF. CDR3 bases: TGTGCCAGCAGCCCACGACTAGGACAGGGAGTCAATGAGCAGTTCTTC. The full variable domain, with the rest looked up from reference TRBV9 and TRBJ2-1, is DSGVTQTPKHLITATGQRVTLRCSPRSGDLSVYWYQQSLDQGLQFLIQYYNGEERAKGNILERFSAQQFPDLHSELNLSSLELGDSALYFCASSPRLGQGVNEQFFGPGTRLTVL.